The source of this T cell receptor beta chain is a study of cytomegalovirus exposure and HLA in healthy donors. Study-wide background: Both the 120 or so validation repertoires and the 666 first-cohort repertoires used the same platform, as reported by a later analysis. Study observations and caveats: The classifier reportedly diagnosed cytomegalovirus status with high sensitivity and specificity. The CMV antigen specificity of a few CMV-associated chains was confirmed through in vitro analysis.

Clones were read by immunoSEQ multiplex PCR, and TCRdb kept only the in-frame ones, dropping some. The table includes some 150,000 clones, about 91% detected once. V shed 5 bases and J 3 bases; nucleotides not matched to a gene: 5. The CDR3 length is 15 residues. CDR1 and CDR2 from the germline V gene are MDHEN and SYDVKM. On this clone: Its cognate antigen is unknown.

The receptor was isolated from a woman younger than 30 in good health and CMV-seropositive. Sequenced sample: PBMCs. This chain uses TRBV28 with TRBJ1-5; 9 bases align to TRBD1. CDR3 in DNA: TGTGCCAGCAGTCCTGGGACAGGGCACAATCAGCCCCAGCATTTT. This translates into CASSPGTGHNQPQHF.